Given below is one T cell receptor beta chain in context. Its target is not known. These data come from a study of beta chain features in type 1 diabetes. Findings and caveats of the study: All four CD4+ subsets from Type 1 diabetes patients carried moderately but significantly shorter TCRB CDR3s. Type 1 diabetes patients had fewer VDJ junction insertions and more deletions.

Germline CDR1 and CDR2: SGDLS and YYNGEE. The CDR3 contains 15 residues. Trimming shortened V by 3 bases and J by 5 bases, and 15 bases separated the two germline ends. All of the isolated RNA was reverse transcribed, so expressed TCRB transcripts were sequenced. The repertoire was sequenced with immunoSEQ multiplex PCR; TCRdb's copy has only in-frame clones and lacks some. The sample consists of around 46,000 clones, around 40% of them appearing once. The chain employs TRBV9 and TRBJ1-5; D call uncertain. Input material: stem cell memory CD4+ T cells from blood. The clonotype originates from a man aged 25-45 years with type 1 diabetes. CDR3 amino acids: CASSALGNGDQPQHF. In DNA, the CDR3 is TGTGCCAGCAGCGCCCTCGGGAATGGTGATCAGCCCCAGCATTTT.